These 4 T cell receptor beta chains share one sample of origin, sequenced in a study of vaccination effects on CD4 cells after COVID-19. These receptors are not linked to any known antigen. The culture ran for approximately 10 days before CD4+ T cells were isolated. Everyone in the study got two shots of either the BNT162b2 or mRNA-1273 vaccine. Profiled with immunoSEQ multiplex PCR; TCRdb holds only in-frame clones, not every one. Here the sample spans tens of thousands of clones, about 67% being singletons. This specimen was CD4+ T cells from PBMCs cultured without peptide, taken after COVID-19 vaccination. Every receptor here comes from a human donor who received a COVID-19 vaccine.

The rearrangement uses TRBV11-2 and TRBJ1-1; D possibly corresponds to TRBD1 (6 bases). Germline lookup yields CDR1 SGHAT and CDR2 FQNNGV. The germline V and J ends were trimmed by 5 bases and 0 bases, with 13 bases remaining between them. CDR3 length equals 15 residues. CDR3 region: CASSPHGGLNTEAFF. The CDR3 bases are TGTGCCAGCAGCCCCCATGGGGGCCTGAACACTGAAGCTTTCTTT.

This clone was counted between two and nine times. Additional DNA sequences in this sample encode the identical CDR3. CDR3 protein: CATSRDNQPQHF. CDR3 in DNA: TGTGCCACCAGCAGAGACAATCAGCCCCAGCATTTT. J is TRBJ1-5 and V is TRBV15; D is ambiguous. The CDR3 totals 12 residues. V dropped 0 bases and J dropped 3 bases, with 0 bases sitting between them. Germline V gene sequence: CDR1 LNHNV, CDR2 YYDKDF (reference sequence).

The genes are TRBV3-1 (or the pseudogene TRBV3-2) and TRBJ2-1, with 7 bases identical to TRBD2. CDR1 is LGHDT and CDR2 is YNNKEL in the germline V gene (reference sequence). The junction had 4 bases not matched to a gene; V was cut back by 2 bases and J by 0 bases. CDR3 length equals 16 residues. DNA for the CDR3: TGTGCCAGCAGCCAATCCGGGGGGAGCTCCTACAATGAGCAGTTCTTC. It translates to CASSQSGGSSYNEQFF.

J is TRBJ2-7 and V is TRBV25-1; TRBD1 agrees at 9 bases. CDR3 length: 14 amino acids. Germline-derived CDR1 and CDR2 are MGHDK and SYGVNS. V was pared by 6 bases and J by 4 bases, with 7 bases of the junction left unmatched. DNA of the CDR3: TGTGCCAGCAGCCGCGAACAGGGGGCATACGAGCAGTACTTC. Its translation: CASSREQGAYEQYF.